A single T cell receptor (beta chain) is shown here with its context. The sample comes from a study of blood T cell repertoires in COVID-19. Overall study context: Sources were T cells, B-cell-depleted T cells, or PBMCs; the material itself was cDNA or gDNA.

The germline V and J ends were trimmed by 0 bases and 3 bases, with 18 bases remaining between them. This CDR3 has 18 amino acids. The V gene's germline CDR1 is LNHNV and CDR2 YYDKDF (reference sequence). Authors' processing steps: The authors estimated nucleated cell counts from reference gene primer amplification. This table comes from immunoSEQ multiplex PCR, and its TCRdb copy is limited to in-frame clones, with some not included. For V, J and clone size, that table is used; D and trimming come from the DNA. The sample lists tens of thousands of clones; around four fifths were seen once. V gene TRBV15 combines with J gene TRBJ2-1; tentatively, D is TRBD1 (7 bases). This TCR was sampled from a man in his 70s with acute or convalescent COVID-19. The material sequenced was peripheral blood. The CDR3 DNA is TGTGCCACCAGCAGAGATGGCTCCGGGACAGCGGGCTACAATGAGCAGTTCTTC. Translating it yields CATSRDGSGTAGYNEQFF.